Listed below are T cell receptor beta chains from one sample, sequenced in a study of response to subunit inactivated influenza vaccine. One entry per CDR3 protein, called by TCRdb with MiXCR from the RT-PCR reads. Of some 300,000 distinct CDR3 sequences listed, 22% are singletons. The sequences come from PBMCs from blood, collected 21 months after vaccination. The source is a man between 45 and 75 years old who received an inactivated influenza vaccine. Both conserved end residues are part of each CDR3. The size entry is marked missing in some rows and otherwise reads once, few, many or a size class.

clone size	V gene	J gene	CDR3 protein
-	TRBV28	TRBJ1-6	CASARGPYNSPLHF
few	TRBV5-1	TRBJ1-2	CASTFGANYGYTF
-	TRBV29-1	TRBJ2-2	CSVVLRDRGNTGELFF
few	TRBV3-1	TRBJ1-1	CASSQGDRTLAFF
-	TRBV5-1	TRBJ1-1	CASSWDGLNTEAFF
-	TRBV5-6	TRBJ1-2	CASTAGSANYGYTF
-	TRBV20-1	TRBJ2-4	CSARARLAGGLIAKNIQYF
few	TRBV3-1	TRBJ1-1	CASSQGAEAFF
-	TRBV3-2	TRBJ2-1	CASSGIERGIEQFF
-	TRBV13	TRBJ1-4	CASSSKAGPQDEKLFF
few	TRBV5-1	TRBJ1-1	CASSLDGRVNTEAFF
few	TRBV29-1	TRBJ2-1	CSAGSRLARNEQFF
few	TRBV4-1	TRBJ1-6	CASSQVSFWGNSPLHF
few	TRBV10-3	TRBJ1-5	CAIGGKGSSNQPQHF
-	TRBV6-1	TRBJ2-1	CASRKTSSSYNEQFF
-	TRBV5-6	TRBJ1-1	CASSWGGMNTEAFF
-	TRBV7-9	TRBJ2-5	CASSLGRPTALQETQYF
-	TRBV15	TRBJ2-2	CATSEDVGTGELFF
-	TRBV11-1	TRBJ2-7	CASSLAGTSGTSGSFYEQYF
few	TRBV7-2	TRBJ2-3	CASSLASGKSTDTQYF
many	TRBV20-1	TRBJ1-6	CSAPEGDSPLHF
-	TRBV5-1	TRBJ1-3	CASSEQGASGNTIYF
few	TRBV4-3	TRBJ2-7	CASSQDVSFYEQYF
many	TRBV6-5	TRBJ1-2	CASISYYGYTF
-	TRBV14	TRBJ1-4	CASSQGRGKKLFF
-	TRBV6-1	TRBJ2-5	CASSNPSGTQYF
few	TRBV7-6	TRBJ1-2	CASSSIGTGANYGYTF
-	TRBV30	TRBJ1-6	CAWFDPGRSDNSPLHF
few	TRBV5-6	TRBJ1-6	CASSLRTVYNSPLHF
-	TRBV18	TRBJ1-3	CASSPPWTLDYSGNTIYF
-	TRBV7-9	TRBJ2-5	CASSLVRQFQETQYF
few	TRBV7-9	TRBJ1-1	CASSPTGQLMNTEAFF
many	TRBV5-1	TRBJ1-2	CASSPLGQGNGYTF
-	TRBV7-9	TRBJ1-1	CASSPWTGELNTEAFF
-	TRBV4-1	TRBJ1-2	CASSPSLDYGYTF
-	TRBV27	TRBJ1-3	CASSLTGLAGNTIYF
-	TRBV7-2	TRBJ2-2	CASSFSGRGTGELFF
once	TRBV28	TRBJ2-2	CASSFTLAGANTGELFF
-	TRBV20-1	TRBJ2-1	CSARPPRLAGYNEQFF
-	TRBV5-5	TRBJ2-3	CASSPGRDTQYF
-	TRBV11-1	TRBJ1-5	CASGQGSNQPQHF
-	TRBV5-4	TRBJ1-1	CASSYGSQGMNTEAFF
few	TRBV6-1	TRBJ2-2	CASSQQGAWILAANTGELFF
-	TRBV5-5	TRBJ2-3	CASSKESDTQYF
few	TRBV24-1	TRBJ1-2	CATSDLQGGGYTF
-	TRBV7-2	TRBJ2-1	CASSLGGLANEQFF
few	TRBV5-5	TRBJ1-6	CASSPDRTLDNSPLHF
-	TRBV6-5	TRBJ1-5	CASSYGAGNQPQHF
-	TRBV11-1	TRBJ1-1	CASSFGRKVNTEAFF
-	TRBV7-8	TRBJ2-1	CASSLSREFEQFF
-	TRBV6-2/TRBV6-3	TRBJ1-5	CASARAGGNQPQHF
-	TRBV12-3/TRBV12-4	TRBJ1-1	CASSRGAGTEAFF
-	TRBV28	TRBJ1-6	CASSFLGAPGWSPLHF
few	TRBV20-1	TRBJ1-6	CSAPTGSLEGSPLHF
-	TRBV20-1	TRBJ2-7	CSARDRGRNSYEQYF